This TCR beta chain comes out of a study of T cell clonality in common variable immunodeficiency. Using immunoSEQ multiplex PCR, the repertoire was profiled, and TCRdb retains in-frame clones only, with some absent. The record shows tens of thousands of clones for this sample, with no singletons present. Germline values: CDR1 KGHSH, CDR2 LQKENI. CDR3 size: 15 residues. J lost 8 bases, V lost 0 bases, and 6 bases had no gene match. Study conclusions and caveats: Common variable immunodeficiency TCR beta sequences reportedly had fewer deletions and N-nucleotide insertions.

This clone was counted many times. The antigen is not known. The sequenced fragment ends 3 residues before the CDR3 boundary, so the rest is inferred from the germline J gene. Specimen: peripheral blood mononuclear cells. The chain carries TRBV18 and TRBJ2-1, with TRBD2 identical over 8 bases. The receptor was derived from a person aged 18 to 75 in good health. This CDR3 reads CASSPPSGLGYEQFF. The DNA read from the CDR3 is TGTGCCAGCTCACCACCGTCGGGACTAGGATATGAG.